The entry that follows covers one T cell receptor (beta chain) sequence. Its antigen is not known. The donors were healthy bone marrow donors. The CDR3 loop spans 16 amino acids. The V gene's germline CDR1 is SGHAT and CDR2 FQNNGV. The V segment lost 1 base and the J segment 7 bases; nucleotides outside the gene matches: 9. Amplification used 60 Vbeta primers and 13 Jbeta primers. Data came from immunoSEQ multiplex PCR; TCRdb stores just in-frame clones and leaves some out. The table has 150,000 to 200,000 clones, roughly three quarters seen once. The data belong to a study of cytomegalovirus exposure and HLA in healthy donors. Study results and limitations: TCR beta sequences reportedly predicted most subjects' HLA-A and HLA-B alleles accurately.

This chain joins TRBV11-2 and TRBJ2-5; 10 nucleotides agree with TRBD2. The sequence was obtained from a woman in her twenties or thirties in good health and CMV-seropositive. The sequenced material came from PBMCs. The CDR3 protein is CASSLGSGGRRGTQYF. The CDR3 DNA sequence: TGTGCCAGCAGCTTAGGTAGCGGGGGGCGCCGGGGGACCCAGTACTTC.